These 10 T cell receptor beta chains were all obtained from the same sample, sequenced in a study of blood T cells in healthy people across ages. Next came a second PCR, run for about 7 to 12 cycles, which used a sample-barcoded 5' primer along with a J-beta primer mix. MiXCR, applied by TCRdb to the 5' RACE reads, yields one record per CDR3 protein. The repertoire holds some 760,000 distinct CDR3 sequences, with around 25% as singletons. This sample also belongs to another study, concerning T cells of mothers and their children.

Sequenced input: blood. These receptors came from a boy aged 5-17 years in good health.

The chain recombines TRBV20-1 with TRBJ2-5; 10 nucleotides line up with TRBD1. The assigned J gene may be wrong: the sequence end matches TRBJ2-7 better. The CDR3 is 15 residues long. The germline CDR1 and CDR2 sequences are DFQATT and SNEGSKA (reference sequence). The CDR3 sequence is CSARPPGQGPYEQYF. Here the CDR3 DNA reads TGCAGTGCTAGACCCCCGGGACAGGGGCCCTACGAGCAGTACTTC.

This clonotype appeared a few times. The J gene is TRBJ2-1, the V gene TRBV9; D is unclear. The CDR3 loop spans 13 amino acids. The germline V and J ends were trimmed by 3 bases and 6 bases, with 10 bases remaining between them. Germline CDR1 SGDLS, CDR2 YYNGEE. This CDR3 is CASSDQSGNEQFF. The CDR3 DNA follows: TGTGCCAGCAGCGACCAATCCGGCAATGAGCAGTTCTTC.

This clonotype occurred many times. This sequence joins TRBV3-1 and TRBJ2-5; 10 bases map to TRBD2. The J call may not be correct, given that the DNA end is closer to TRBJ2-7. The CDR3 spans 16 residues. In germline, CDR1 is LGHDT, CDR2 YNNKEL (reference sequence). CDR3 region: CASSQDLAGDSYEQYF. Here the CDR3 DNA reads TGTGCCAGCAGCCAAGACCTAGCGGGAGACTCCTACGAGCAGTACTTC.

This clonotype was counted a few times. This chain connects TRBV29-1 to TRBJ2-4; unclear D gene. This CDR3 comprises 13 residues. CDR1 is SQVTM, CDR2 ANQGSEA, per germline. Trimming shortened V by 5 bases and J by 7 bases, and 15 bases separated the two germline ends. The CDR3 sequence: CSVYDGYGNIQYF. The CDR3 bases are TGCAGCGTTTACGATGGGTACGGGAACATTCAGTACTTC.

This clonotype was detected once. The chain is built from TRBV5-1 and TRBJ2-5; D is unresolved. V was clipped by 4 bases and J by 7 bases, with 14 bases between them. Germline assignment: CDR1 SGHRS and CDR2 YFSETQ. The CDR3 runs to 13 residues. The CDR3 here is CASSTIGMGTQYF. The CDR3 DNA reads as TGCGCCAGCAGCACAATAGGGATGGGGACCCAGTACTTC. The whole variable domain, remainder taken from reference TRBV5-1 and TRBJ2-5, is KAGVTQTPRYLIKTRGQQVTLSCSPISGHRSVSWYQQTPGQGLQFLFEYFSETQRNKGNFPGRFSGRQFSNSRSEMNVSTLELGDSALYLCASSTIGMGTQYFGPGTRLLVL.

The CDR3 spells CATSAPPGQGATGELFF. The CDR3 region has the DNA TGTGCCACCAGTGCCCCCCCGGGACAGGGGGCGACCGGGGAGCTGTTTTTT. The rearrangement uses TRBV24-1 and TRBJ2-2; 12 bases fit TRBD1. CDR1 and CDR2 from the germline V gene are KGHDR and SFDVKD. This CDR3 is 17 amino acids long. V lost 5 bases and J lost 5; bases outside the gene matches: 8.

V gene TRBV5-5 combines with J gene TRBJ2-5, with a tentative D call TRBD1 (5 bases). This CDR3 is built from 15 residues. The ends were cut back, 2 bases at V and 2 bases at J, with 13 bases in the middle. Germline lookup yields CDR1 SGHKS and CDR2 YYEKEE (reference sequence). The CDR3 is CASSLILRQQETQYF. In nucleotides, the CDR3 is TGTGCCAGCAGCTTAATCCTGAGACAGCAAGAGACCCAGTACTTC.

V and J are TRBV5-1 and TRBJ1-5; 7 bases are a match to TRBD1. Germline V gives CDR1 SGHRS, CDR2 YFSETQ. The junction had 2 bases not matched to a gene; V was cut back by 3 bases and J by 2 bases. The CDR3 runs to 14 residues. CDR3 protein: CASSSGTGNQPQHF. In DNA, the CDR3 is TGCGCCAGCAGCTCGGGGACAGGCAATCAGCCCCAGCATTTT. Full variable domain (rest looked up from reference TRBV5-1 and TRBJ1-5): KAGVTQTPRYLIKTRGQQVTLSCSPISGHRSVSWYQQTPGQGLQFLFEYFSETQRNKGNFPGRFSGRQFSNSRSEMNVSTLELGDSALYLCASSSGTGNQPQHFGDGTRLSIL.

This clonotype was picked up a small number of times. The genes are TRBV29-1 and TRBJ2-5; tentatively, D is TRBD1 or TRBD2 (6 bases each). With the DNA end fitting TRBJ2-7 better, the J assignment may be wrong. Germline CDR1 is SQVTM and CDR2 is ANQGSEA. The CDR3 consists of 13 residues. CDR3 bases: TGCAGCGTCGGAGGGGGGTTCCCCTACGAGCAGTACTTC. It codes for CSVGGGFPYEQYF.

A few counts support this clonotype. This rearrangement joins TRBV28 to TRBJ2-4, with 7 bases that match TRBD1. Germline V gene sequence: CDR1 MDHEN, CDR2 SYDVKM. The CDR3 length is 19 residues. V lost 2 bases and J lost 0; bases outside the gene matches: 13. CDR3 loop: CASSLSGYRQGLAKNIQYF. CDR3 nucleotide sequence: TGTGCCAGCAGTTTAAGTGGGTATAGACAGGGATTAGCCAAAAACATTCAGTACTTC.